This TCR beta chain was identified in a study of control samples from healthy donors and cancer patients. Deletions cut 4 bases from V and 0 bases from J, with 10 bases between. Germline loops: CDR1 SGHTS, CDR2 YDEGEE. The CDR3 covers 15 residues. The table came from immunoSEQ multiplex PCR; TCRdb's copy has only in-frame clones and leaves some out. The table lists some 140,000 clones, about 94% of them singletons. The V and J genes are TRBV5-8 and TRBJ1-4; D is ambiguous. The specimen sequenced was blood. The sequence derives from a man in his forties or fifties in good health. CDR3 DNA sequence: TGTGCCAGCAGCGCCGGCTCTACAACTAATGAAAAACTGTTTTTT. Its translation: CASSAGSTTNEKLFF.